This entry lists 7 T cell receptor beta chains sequenced from one sample in a study of tumor-infiltrating lymphocytes in primary liver carcinoma (dated by TCRdb to the late 2010s). This sample was sequenced with an Illumina HiSeq 2500. TCRbeta-specific cDNA was reverse-transcribed from around 0.45 ug total RNA using a constant-region primer and ProtoScript II reverse transcriptase. Construction of the TCRbeta libraries relied on three nested rounds of multiplex PCR, following a slightly modified ARM-PCR procedure. Multiplex TRBV1-TRBV30 forward primers and a Cbeta reverse primer were used in the first two PCR rounds, each of which was run for 10 cycles. TCRdb handled the public reads itself, with Q25 trimming in fastp and clone calling in MiXCR, and kept productive beta chains. Each entry is one CDR3 protein sequence, shown with its most common DNA and genes. In this sample the table shows tens of thousands of distinct CDR3 sequences, roughly three quarters of which occur a single time. Of the sample, 25% to 35% is held by the ten largest clones.

Total RNA and DNA were co-extracted from approximately 20-30 mg of bulk tissue with the AllPrep DNA/RNA mini kit, without cell sorting. Sequenced sample: liver tumor tissue from sampling region 4. This specimen's cell subset or site label, interpreted: tumor region T4, right-lateral pole. These receptor sequences come from a man in his forties with primary liver carcinoma and hepatitis B virus infection.

In the case of this clonotype: At one end, the junction sequence differs from germline, possibly due to a read error. The genes are TRBV11-2 and TRBJ1-5, with D tentatively TRBD1 (6 bases). Per the germline V gene, CDR1 is SGHAT and CDR2 is FQNNGV. This CDR3 has 16 amino acids. The DNA for the CDR3 is TGTGACAGCAGCTTAGGTCCACAGGGTTCAGGTCAGCCCCAGTATTTC. Translating it yields CDSSLGPQGSGQPQYF.

This clonotype is categorized as large. J is TRBJ2-1 and V is TRBV29-1; D might be TRBD2 (5 bases). The V end was cut by 1 base, the J end by 3 bases, with 7 bases between. Germline V gene sequence: CDR1 SQVTM, CDR2 ANQGSEA. The CDR3 spans 13 residues. The DNA of the CDR3 is TGCAGCGTTGAAGGGACTGACTACAATGAGCAGTTCTTC. This gives the protein CSVEGTDYNEQFF.

The chain combines TRBV29-1 with TRBJ2-7; TRBD2 agrees at 7 bases. Germline CDR1 is SQVTM and CDR2 is ANQGSEA. This CDR3 region has 20 residues. The V gene end was trimmed by 3 bases and the J gene end by 4 bases; junction bases not matched to a gene: 27. The CDR3 protein is CSVEGGGEWTLNLSKYEQYF. The CDR3 DNA follows: TGCAGCGTTGAGGGGGGAGGGGAGTGGACTCTCAACCTCAGCAAGTACGAGCAGTACTTC.

The table lists this clonotype with a count of one. The junction shows a germline mismatch at one end, possibly a read error. The CDR3 DNA sequence: TGTGCCATCAGTGAGAGACAGGGGCCCTATGGCTACACCTTC. It specifies CAISERQGPYGYTF. The V and J genes are TRBV6-1 and TRBJ1-2; 8 nucleotides line up with TRBD1. The CDR3 is 14 amino acids. Germline assignment: CDR1 MNHNS and CDR2 SASEGT.

About this clonotype: Given a much more abundant clone one base away, this may be a read error. J is TRBJ2-5 and V is TRBV20-1; D is perhaps TRBD2 (5 bases). CDR1 is DFQATT and CDR2 is SNEGSKA in the germline V gene (reference sequence). V lost 0 bases and J 1 base, leaving 12 bases between the germline ends. The length of the CDR3 is 15 residues. In DNA form, the CDR3 reads TGCAGTGCTAGAGATAGTAGCGTGGTCCAAGAGACCCAGTACTTC. It encodes CSARDSSVVQETQYF.

A word on this clonotype: At one of its ends the junction is not consistent with the germline gene, which may arise from a read error. This rearrangement joins TRBV10-3 to TRBJ2-7; TRBD1 matches at 12 bases. CDR1 is ENHRY and CDR2 is SYGVKD in the germline V gene. This CDR3 is built from 16 residues. CDR3 nucleotide sequence: TGTGCCATCAGTGATACTGGGACAGGGGGCAAATACGAGCGGTACTTC. This sequence encodes CAISDTGTGGKYERYF.

This clonotype appeared a few times. A read error may produce the germline difference seen at one junction end. The chain links TRBV7-8 to TRBJ2-1; the D gene is possibly TRBD2 (6 bases). CDR3 length: 13 residues. Per the germline V gene, CDR1 is SGHVS and CDR2 is FQNEAQ. As DNA, the CDR3 is TGTGTCAGCAGTTACCAAGGAGGGGCTGAGCAGTTCTTC. It specifies CVSSYQGGAEQFF.